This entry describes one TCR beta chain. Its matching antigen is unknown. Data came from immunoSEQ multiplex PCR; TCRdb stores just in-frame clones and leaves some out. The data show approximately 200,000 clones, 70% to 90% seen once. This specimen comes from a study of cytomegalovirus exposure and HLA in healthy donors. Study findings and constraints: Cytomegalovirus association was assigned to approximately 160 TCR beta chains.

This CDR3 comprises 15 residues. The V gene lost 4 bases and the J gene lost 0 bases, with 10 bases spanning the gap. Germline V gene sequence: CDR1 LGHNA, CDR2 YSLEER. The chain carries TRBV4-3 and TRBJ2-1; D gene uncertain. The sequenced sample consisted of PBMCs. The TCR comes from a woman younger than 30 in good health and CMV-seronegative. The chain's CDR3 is CASSPRLGSYNEQFF. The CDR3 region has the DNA TGCGCCAGCAGCCCTCGACTGGGCTCCTACAATGAGCAGTTCTTC.